This entry describes one T cell receptor (beta chain). This sample was taken from a study of blood T cell repertoires in COVID-19. CDR3 size: 14 residues. The table came from immunoSEQ multiplex PCR; TCRdb's copy has only in-frame clones and leaves some out. The sample includes roughly 220,000 clones, 70% to 90% of them seen just once. Participants were aged 18 to 89 years, lived in roughly 23 US areas, and enrolled virtually. This sequence joins TRBV12-2 and TRBJ2-7; TRBD2, the table's D call, lacks a check against the DNA. TRBV12-2 is flagged as a pseudogene. This TCR was sampled from a woman aged 40 to 49 with acute COVID-19. Sequencing was done on a sample of PBMCs or T cells enriched from blood (not recorded which). CDR3 sequence (DNA): TGTGCAAGTCGCTTAGCCGGGAGGGGCTACGAGCAGTACGTC. Translating it yields CASRLAGRGYEQYV.